A single sample gave rise to the 25 T cell receptor beta chains below, sequenced in a study of blood T cell repertoires in COVID-19. Sequenced by immunoSEQ multiplex PCR; TCRdb stores in-frame clones only, minus some. Among approximately 150,000 clones listed, about 87% were seen once. The sequenced sample consisted of peripheral blood. The receptors were gathered from an elderly woman with COVID-19, enrolled during active disease.

This clone was counted once. The chain carries TRBV12-3 or TRBV12-4 and TRBJ1-5; D remains unclear. The CDR3 spans 13 residues. The germline V and J ends were trimmed by 7 bases and 5 bases, with 12 bases remaining between them. The CDR3 loop reads CASNPRVDQPQHF. CDR3 nucleotides: TGTGCCAGCAATCCGAGGGTGGATCAGCCCCAGCATTTT.

The genes are TRBV12-3 or TRBV12-4 and TRBJ1-2, with TRBD1 matching over 7 bases. After removal of 6 bases from V and 4 bases from J, the junction contained 5 bases not matched to a gene. This CDR3 contains 13 residues. The chain's CDR3 is CASRRQGVYGYTF. For the CDR3, the DNA is TGTGCCAGCAGAAGACAGGGTGTCTATGGCTACACCTTC.

As regards this clone: Other DNA sequences in the sample encode the same CDR3. The CDR3 nucleotides read TGTGCCAGTAGTCCTCAACAGGGCAATCAGCCCCAGCATTTT. Encoded protein: CASSPQQGNQPQHF. The V gene is TRBV19, the J gene TRBJ1-5; a weak D match, TRBD1 (5 bases). This CDR3 spans 14 amino acids. Germline loops: CDR1 LNHDA, CDR2 SQIVND (reference sequence). V lost 5 bases, J lost 2 bases, and 10 bases lay in between. The whole variable domain, filled in from reference TRBV19 and TRBJ1-5, reads DGGITQSPKYLFRKEGQNVTLSCEQNLNHDAMYWYRQDPGQGLRLIYYSQIVNDFQKGDIAEGYSVSREKKESFPLTVTSAQKNPTAFYLCASSPQQGNQPQHFGDGTRLSIL.

The rearrangement joins TRBV10-3 to TRBJ1-2; D perhaps matches TRBD1 (5 bases). The CDR3 extends over 14 amino acids. The V and J ends lost 2 bases and 7 bases respectively, with 14 bases between them. The germline V gene encodes CDR1 ENHRY and CDR2 SYGVKD. CDR3 protein: CAISETSGYVGYTF. The CDR3 nucleotides are TGTGCCATCAGTGAGACGTCAGGGTACGTTGGCTACACCTTC.

This chain joins TRBV7-2 and TRBJ2-7, with D tentatively TRBD1 (6 bases). Germline CDR1 is SGHTA and CDR2 is FQGNSA. The CDR3 is made up of 13 amino acids. With 5 bases removed from V and 6 bases from J, the gap between germline ends came to 14 bases. In nucleotides, the CDR3 is TGTGCCAGCAGCGCCATAGCAGGGGCCGAGCAGTACTTC. Its translation: CASSAIAGAEQYF.

This chain links TRBV4-3 with TRBJ2-7; 7 nucleotides align to TRBD2. This CDR3 contains 16 residues. The V gene's germline CDR1 is LGHNA and CDR2 YSLEER. The V segment lost 1 base and the J segment 0 bases; nucleotides outside the gene matches: 6. The CDR3 is CASSQVGGSISYEQYF. Here the CDR3 DNA reads TGCGCCAGCAGCCAAGTGGGAGGGAGTATCTCCTACGAGCAGTACTTC.

This chain links TRBV5-1 with TRBJ2-5; the D is unclear. Per germline, CDR1 SGHRS and CDR2 YFSETQ. The CDR3 has 12 residues. V shed 3 bases and J shed 4 bases, with 7 bases lying between them. CDR3 amino acids: CASSSSIETQYF. The CDR3 region has the DNA TGCGCCAGCAGCTCCTCTATAGAGACCCAGTACTTC.

This rearrangement joins TRBV24-1 to TRBJ1-2; D remains unclear. The V and J ends lost 3 bases and 4 bases respectively, with 17 bases between them. The CDR3 contains 16 residues. Germline V lookup: CDR1 KGHDR, CDR2 SFDVKD. The CDR3, as DNA: TGTGCCACCAGTGATGCCTCAGGAAAAGCCCTCTATGGCTACACCTTC. It codes for CATSDASGKALYGYTF.

This clone was detected only once. The chain recombines TRBV6-5 with TRBJ2-5, with 8 bases identical to TRBD1. Germline CDR1 and CDR2: MNHEY and SVGAGI. The CDR3 sequence is 14 residues long. J lost 4 bases, V lost 5 bases, and 6 bases had no gene match. The CDR3 DNA reads TGTGCCAGCAGTATGGACAGGGTAGCAGAGACCCAGTACTTC. Translated: CASSMDRVAETQYF.

This chain uses TRBV19 with TRBJ1-1; possibly TRBD1 for D (6 bases). Germline V gene sequence: CDR1 LNHDA, CDR2 SQIVND (reference sequence). CDR3 size: 16 residues. Trimming took off 7 bases at V and 0 bases at J, with 18 bases between the two ends. CDR3 sequence (DNA): TGTGCCAGTACGACCGGTTGGGGGCGGCTGAACACTGAAGCTTTCTTT. As protein: CASTTGWGRLNTEAFF.

This chain joins TRBV28 and TRBJ2-3, with 7 bases identical to TRBD1. Trimming took 2 bases from V and 6 from J; bases not matched to a gene: 5. This CDR3 is built from 14 residues. Germline V gene data show CDR1 as MDHEN and CDR2 as SYDVKM. The CDR3 is CASSLEGAGDTQYF. In DNA form, the CDR3 reads TGTGCCAGCAGTTTAGAGGGGGCAGGGGATACGCAGTATTTT.

The V call is TRBV14, the J call TRBJ2-3; D is ambiguous. Germline-derived CDR1 and CDR2 are SGHDN and FVKESK. Trimming removed 8 bases at V and 1 base at J, with 10 bases between. The CDR3 spans 13 residues. This CDR3 is CASGLAGTDTQYF. CDR3 DNA: TGTGCCAGCGGGCTCGCAGGCACAGATACGCAGTATTTT.

As concerns this clone: The same CDR3 arises from other DNA sequences in this sample as well. The chain recombines TRBV18 with TRBJ1-1; 8 bases line up with TRBD1. The CDR3 is 13 residues long. Trimming removed 2 bases from V and 5 bases from J; junction bases left unmatched: 1. CDR1 KGHSH and CDR2 LQKENI come from the germline V gene. The CDR3: CASSPRQGTEAFF. DNA of the CDR3: TGTGCCAGCTCACCAAGACAGGGGACTGAAGCTTTCTTT.

The J gene is TRBJ1-5, the V gene TRBV28, with 7 nucleotides matching TRBD1. There are 15 residues in the CDR3. The V gene end was trimmed by 5 bases and the J gene end by 6 bases; junction bases not matched to a gene: 10. Looked up from germline, CDR1 is MDHEN and CDR2 is SYDVKM. CDR3 sequence (DNA): TGTGCCAGCAGTGCGGGACAGTTAAGAGGTCAGCCCCAGCATTTT. Amino acid sequence: CASSAGQLRGQPQHF.

The CDR3 reads CASSVKGVLAGGLDEQFF. The CDR3, as DNA: TGTGCCAGCAGCGTAAAGGGGGTCCTAGCGGGAGGGCTAGATGAGCAGTTCTTC. V and J are TRBV9 and TRBJ2-1, with TRBD2 matching over 12 bases. CDR1 is SGDLS, CDR2 YYNGEE, per germline. The CDR3 is made up of 18 amino acids. V shed 1 base and J 8 bases; nucleotides not matched to a gene: 13.

The genes are TRBV4-1 and TRBJ1-1; no firm D call. CDR3 size: 15 residues. CDR1 and CDR2 (germline): MGHRA, YSYEKL. Trimming left V 0 bases short and J 0 bases short, with 8 bases between. Here the CDR3 reads CASSQESVVNTEAFF. In DNA, the CDR3 is TGCGCCAGCAGCCAAGAGTCAGTTGTGAACACTGAAGCTTTCTTT.

The V call is TRBV28, the J call TRBJ1-1, with 7 bases that match TRBD1. After removal of 9 bases from V and 6 bases from J, the junction contained 19 bases not matched to a gene. Germline loops: CDR1 MDHEN, CDR2 SYDVKM. The CDR3 length is 16 residues. The CDR3 DNA sequence: TGTGCCAGTTCACGACAGGGTTTAAGTCTCGGACCTGAAGCTTTCTTT. Translation gives CASSRQGLSLGPEAFF.

This rearrangement joins TRBV28 to TRBJ1-2; no definite D call. The CDR3 consists of 12 residues. The germline CDR1 and CDR2 sequences are MDHEN and SYDVKM. V was pared by 2 bases and J by 9 bases, with 10 bases between. CDR3 protein: CASSLEGWSYTF. CDR3 sequence (DNA): TGTGCCAGCAGTTTAGAGGGTTGGAGCTACACCTTC.

The chain is built from TRBV6-5 and TRBJ1-2; 8 nucleotides line up with TRBD1. V was clipped by 5 bases and J by 8 bases; unmatched bases: 10. The CDR3 totals 14 residues. The germline CDR1 and CDR2 sequences are MNHEY and SVGAGI. The CDR3 sequence is CASSRDRQVPGYTF. The CDR3 coding sequence is TGTGCCAGCAGTCGGGACAGGCAAGTCCCCGGCTACACCTTC.

The V call is TRBV5-1, the J call TRBJ2-2, with 10 bases fitting TRBD1. With 4 bases clipped from V and 5 bases from J, the junction kept 14 bases outside the gene matches. CDR3 length equals 18 residues. Germline CDR1 SGHRS, CDR2 YFSETQ. The CDR3 sequence: CASSKLLTGTGDTGELFF. The CDR3, as DNA: TGCGCCAGCAGCAAGTTACTGACCGGGACAGGGGATACCGGGGAGCTGTTTTTT.

This clone has only a few counts. The V call is TRBV19, the J call TRBJ2-3, with 10 bases that match TRBD1. Germline lookup yields CDR1 LNHDA and CDR2 SQIVND (reference sequence). The CDR3 has 18 residues. Losses at the gene ends were 3 bases for V and 5 bases for J; bases not matched to a gene: 14. The CDR3 coding sequence is TGTGCCAGTAGTATTTCCCCACCGACAGGGGGCGCGGAAGATACGCAGTATTTT. It specifies CASSISPPTGGAEDTQYF.

The CDR3 region has the DNA TGTGCCAGCAGCCCACGGGGCGGGGGGTCGGAAAAGACCCAGTACTTC. Encoded protein: CASSPRGGGSEKTQYF. V usage is TRBV5-4 and J usage is TRBJ2-5, with 8 bases lining up with TRBD2. The germline CDR1 and CDR2 sequences are SGHNT and YYREEE (reference sequence). This CDR3 has 16 residues. J lost 6 bases, V lost 4 bases, and 14 bases had no gene match.

The chain employs TRBV5-6 and TRBJ1-1; TRBD1 aligns across 10 bases. The V gene's germline CDR1 is SGHDT and CDR2 YYEEEE. V shed 4 bases and J 4 bases; nucleotides not matched to a gene: 13. The CDR3 extends over 17 amino acids. As DNA, the CDR3 is TGTGCCAGCAGCCTGGGACAGGGGAATTGGGTGGGCACTGAAGCTTTCTTT. Protein product: CASSLGQGNWVGTEAFF.

This clone was counted between two and nine times. J is TRBJ2-5 and V is TRBV27, with 7 bases fitting TRBD1. Trimming removed 0 bases from V and 4 bases from J; junction bases left unmatched: 2. CDR1 and CDR2 (germline): MNHEY, SMNVEV (reference sequence). The CDR3 extends over 14 amino acids. The CDR3: CASSLSNRGETQYF. The DNA of the CDR3 is TGTGCCAGCAGTTTATCGAACAGGGGAGAGACCCAGTACTTC.

J is TRBJ2-2 and V is TRBV6-2 or TRBV6-3; D is unresolved. Trimming removed 0 bases from V and 5 bases from J, with 7 bases in between. CDR3 length: 14 amino acids. Germline CDR1 MNHEY, CDR2 SVGEGT. CDR3 coding DNA: TGTGCCAGCAGTTACTCGAGGAGTACCGGGGAGCTGTTTTTT. Amino acid sequence: CASSYSRSTGELFF.